The rows below give T cell receptor beta chains drawn from one sample of a study of T cells after yellow fever vaccination. TCRdb reprocessed the 5' RACE reads via MiXCR and lists one record per CDR3 protein. The sample carries hundreds of thousands of distinct CDR3 sequences, 8.5% to 9% recorded once. This material consisted of PBMCs, taken on the day of the first yellow fever vaccination. The receptors originated from a man younger than 35 who received the YFV17D yellow fever vaccine. Both conserved end residues are part of each CDR3. The size entry is marked missing in some rows and otherwise reads once, few, many or a size class.

>TRBV9|TRBJ1-2|many|14
CASSGTGAGYGYTF
>TRBV6-2/TRBV6-3|TRBJ2-3|-|17
CASSRLGVAVITDTQYF
>TRBV5-6|TRBJ2-1|many|15
CASSLLLTGFDEQFF
>TRBV6-6|TRBJ2-2|-|13
CASRTFDTGELFF
>TRBV5-6|TRBJ2-3|few|14
CASSDPSAGETQYF
>TRBV18|TRBJ2-7|many|14
CASSPPGRNYEQYF
>TRBV19|TRBJ1-1|few|11
CASIMNTEAFF
>TRBV5-1|TRBJ1-5|few|15
CASSRGDRGDQPQHF
>TRBV28|TRBJ1-3|many|13
CASSLSGSNTIYF
>TRBV9|TRBJ2-2|-|14
CASSVVFNTGELFF
>TRBV29-1|TRBJ1-2|few|11
CSVLQGGGYTF
>TRBV9|TRBJ2-3|many|15
CASSLRTGGTDTQYF
>TRBV3-1|TRBJ1-6|few|13
CASSPPTETPLHF
>TRBV20-1|TRBJ1-2|few|13
CSARDWGLDGYTF
>TRBV9|TRBJ1-4|few|18
CASSRRDASYSTNEKLFF
>TRBV27|TRBJ2-7|few|13
CASSLGRDYEQYF
>TRBV2|TRBJ2-7|many|18
CASSEAKLRADREYEQYF
>TRBV11-3|TRBJ2-1|-|13
CASSLSEKDEQFF
>TRBV9|TRBJ2-3|-|17
CASSVYKTPGTADTQYF
>TRBV15|TRBJ1-6|few|15
CATRLDRVQNSPLHF
>TRBV25-1|TRBJ1-2|-|15
CASSGDRGPDYGYTF
>TRBV7-2|TRBJ2-1|-|15
CASSLALAWGNEQFF
>TRBV7-9|TRBJ1-2|many|13
CASSLQGAHGYTF
>TRBV7-3|TRBJ2-7|few|15
CASSLLAGATYEQYF
>TRBV12-3/TRBV12-4|TRBJ1-2|many|13
CASSLGSDQIHTF
>TRBV7-9|TRBJ1-3|few|15
CASSPPTISGNTIYF
>TRBV18|TRBJ2-3|-|18
CASSPGTSGGPGTDTQYF
>TRBV12-3/TRBV12-4|TRBJ1-1|many|13
CASSGTRRTEAFF
>TRBV12-3/TRBV12-4|TRBJ1-4|few|17
CASSLETGTTTNEKLFF
>TRBV5-4|TRBJ2-5|few|14
CASTKGDSQETQYF
>TRBV7-8|TRBJ1-5|few|15
CASSLAEIANQPQHF
>TRBV20-1|TRBJ1-1|-|13
CSARDPRYTEAFF
>TRBV5-6|TRBJ2-3|-|16
CASSPAMRLLTDTQYF
>TRBV11-1|TRBJ2-3|-|17
CASSLREGRPSTDTQYF
>TRBV29-1|TRBJ2-5|few|13
CSVDGRGGETQYF
>TRBV7-9|TRBJ2-7|few|15
CASSFSRGARGEQYF
>TRBV4-1|TRBJ1-1|few|15
CASSHRQGTLNEAFF
>TRBV5-1|TRBJ1-3|-|15
CASSLNGNSGNTIYF
>TRBV11-2|TRBJ2-1|-|16
CASSVTGTVPYNEQFF
>TRBV11-2|TRBJ2-5|few|16
CASSLDRGGLRETQYF
>TRBV7-7|TRBJ1-1|few|13
CASSLSLGAKAFF
>TRBV3-1|TRBJ2-1|few|12
CASSQDLVEQFF
>TRBV14|TRBJ2-5|few|20
CASSQSGQASDGVYQETQYF
>TRBV7-2|TRBJ2-7|-|15
CASSLRGGFSYEQYF
>TRBV5-1|TRBJ2-1|many|13
CASSLGQYNEQFF
>TRBV7-9|TRBJ2-7|few|16
CASSLAVPVDPYEQYF
>TRBV24-1|TRBJ1-1|few|16
CATSDLRQDGGTEAFF
>TRBV6-5|TRBJ2-2|few|20
CASSYPNPGQDTPDTGELFF
>TRBV20-1|TRBJ2-7|-|13
CSAPDRSSYEQYF
>TRBV5-4|TRBJ1-1|many|16
CASRRIGGQKNTEAFF
>TRBV3-1|TRBJ2-5|-|15
CASTVGGAPQETQYF
>TRBV9|TRBJ1-1|many|13
CASSAQVNTEAFF
>TRBV12-3/TRBV12-4|TRBJ2-3|many|13
CASSFDATDTQYF
>TRBV29-1|TRBJ2-1|-|14
CSAQRAADINEQFF